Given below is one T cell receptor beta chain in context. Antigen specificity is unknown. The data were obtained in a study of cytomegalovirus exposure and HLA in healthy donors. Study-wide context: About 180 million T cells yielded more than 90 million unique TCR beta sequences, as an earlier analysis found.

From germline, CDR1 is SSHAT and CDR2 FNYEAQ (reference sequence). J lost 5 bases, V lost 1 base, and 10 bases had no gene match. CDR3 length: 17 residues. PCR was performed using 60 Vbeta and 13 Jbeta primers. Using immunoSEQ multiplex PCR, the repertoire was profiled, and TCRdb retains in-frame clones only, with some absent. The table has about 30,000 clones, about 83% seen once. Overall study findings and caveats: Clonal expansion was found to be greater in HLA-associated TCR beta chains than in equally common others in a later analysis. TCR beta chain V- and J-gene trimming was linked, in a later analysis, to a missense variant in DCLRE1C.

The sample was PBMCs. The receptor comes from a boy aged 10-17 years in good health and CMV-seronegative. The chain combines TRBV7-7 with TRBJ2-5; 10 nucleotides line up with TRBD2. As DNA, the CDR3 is TGTGCCAGCAGCTTAGGGGTCAGGACTAGCGGTGGCGAGACCCAGTACTTC. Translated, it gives CASSLGVRTSGGETQYF.